Presented here are 32 T cell receptor beta chains from one specimen sequenced in a study of blood T cells in healthy people across ages. Next came a second PCR, run for about 7 to 11 cycles, which used a sample-barcoded 5' primer along with a J-beta primer mix. MiXCR was run by TCRdb on the 5' RACE reads, yielding one entry per CDR3 protein. The sample lists some 1.4 million distinct CDR3 sequences, around 42% occurring once. Sequenced sample: blood. These receptor sequences come from a woman younger than 35 in good health.

The chain carries TRBV20-1 and TRBJ1-1, with D hard to call. CDR3 length: 11 residues. The germline gives CDR1 DFQATT, CDR2 SNEGSKA (reference sequence). Trimming removed 3 bases at V and 10 bases at J, with 12 bases between. CDR3 bases: TGCAGTGCTAGGGGTCCCGGCTTAGCTTTCTTT. Its protein is CSARGPGLAFF.

The genes are TRBV4-1 and TRBJ2-3, with D possibly TRBD2 on 6 matching bases. Germline lookup yields CDR1 MGHRA and CDR2 YSYEKL. V was shortened by 6 bases and J by 2 bases, with 12 bases between the two germline ends. This CDR3 has 14 residues. The CDR3 reads CASREGLNTDTQYF. CDR3 nucleotides: TGCGCCAGCAGGGAGGGCCTAAACACAGATACGCAGTATTTT.

This chain joins TRBV6-1 and TRBJ2-1, with 9 positions matching TRBD1. Germline CDR1 and CDR2: MNHNS and SASEGT. Trimming took 6 bases from V and 10 from J; bases not matched to a gene: 7. This CDR3 region has 13 residues. DNA of the CDR3: TGTGCCAGCAGAGAGACAGGGGGAGGAGAGCAGTTCTTC. The encoded protein is CASRETGGGEQFF.

The chain combines TRBV9 with TRBJ2-7, with 10 bases lining up with TRBD2. V gave up 7 bases and J gave up 5 bases; unmatched junction bases: 15. Germline V gives CDR1 SGDLS, CDR2 YYNGEE. CDR3 size: 16 residues. CDR3 nucleotides: TGTGCCAGCGGGATTGGGACTAGCGAGGGGGCTGACGAGCAGTACTTC. It translates to CASGIGTSEGADEQYF.

This CDR3 is CASTSREEANYGYTF. In DNA form, the CDR3 reads TGTGCCAGCACCTCAAGGGAAGAAGCTAACTATGGCTACACCTTC. This chain uses TRBV6-6 with TRBJ1-2, with unresolved D. The V end lost 7 bases, the J end lost 0 bases, and 15 bases lay between the germline ends. The CDR3 sequence is 15 residues long. Germline V CDR1 and CDR2: MNHNY, SVGAGI (reference sequence).

The chain combines TRBV20-1 with TRBJ2-2; a possible D gene is TRBD2 (5 bases). This CDR3 spans 14 amino acids. Germline values: CDR1 DFQATT, CDR2 SNEGSKA (reference sequence). The CDR3 is CAAKAELNTGELFF. The CDR3 DNA follows: TGCGCTGCTAAAGCGGAGCTAAACACCGGGGAGCTGTTTTTT.

The chain links TRBV12-3 or TRBV12-4 to TRBJ2-7, with D perhaps matching TRBD2 (6 bases). V gave up 5 bases and J gave up 9 bases, with 11 bases separating them. The CDR3 is 11 residues long. The CDR3 is CASSALGGQYF. In DNA form, the CDR3 reads TGTGCCAGCAGTGCCTTGGGGGGGCAGTACTTC.

This clonotype has a handful of counts. This chain uses TRBV14 with TRBJ2-1, with D perhaps TRBD1 or TRBD2 (5 bases each). Trimming took off 1 base at V and 3 bases at J, with 16 bases between the two ends. CDR1 is SGHDN, CDR2 FVKESK, per germline. The CDR3 loop spans 17 amino acids. The CDR3 is CASSQVNGDGLYNEQFF. As DNA, the CDR3 is TGTGCCAGCAGCCAAGTAAACGGGGACGGACTCTACAATGAGCAGTTCTTC.

J is TRBJ1-1 and V is TRBV4-1, with 8 bases that match TRBD1. In germline, CDR1 is MGHRA, CDR2 YSYEKL. V shed 0 bases and J 0 bases; nucleotides not matched to a gene: 6. The CDR3 length is 17 residues. This CDR3 is CASSQDWTGSMNTEAFF. CDR3 coding DNA: TGCGCCAGCAGCCAAGATTGGACAGGGAGTATGAACACTGAAGCTTTCTTT.

V is TRBV5-1 and J is TRBJ1-4; no definite D call. Germline V gives CDR1 SGHRS, CDR2 YFSETQ. V dropped 3 bases and J dropped 3 bases, with 12 bases sitting between them. The length of the CDR3 is 15 residues. CDR3 residues: CASSSKAVANEKLFF. CDR3 bases: TGCGCCAGCAGCTCGAAGGCGGTCGCTAATGAAAAACTGTTTTTT.

The chain uses TRBV13 and TRBJ2-3; tentatively, D is TRBD1 or TRBD2 (5 bases each). The CDR3 loop spans 14 amino acids. Germline assignment: CDR1 PRHDT and CDR2 FYEKMQ (reference sequence). The V end was cut by 2 bases, the J end by 6 bases, with 12 bases between. CDR3 region: CASSLPPGTDTQYF. As DNA, the CDR3 is TGTGCCAGCAGCTTACCCCCAGGGACGGATACGCAGTATTTT.

The J gene is TRBJ2-3, the V gene TRBV5-1, with 9 bases fitting TRBD1. Losses at the gene ends were 6 bases for V and 7 bases for J; bases not matched to a gene: 12. The length of the CDR3 is 15 residues. Germline CDR1 SGHRS, CDR2 YFSETQ. CDR3 region: CASTPTGGQIHTQYF. The CDR3 DNA follows: TGCGCCAGCACTCCGACAGGGGGACAGATTCATACGCAGTATTTT.

This sequence joins TRBV6-1 and TRBJ1-2; possible D gene TRBD1, 6 bases. This CDR3 region has 15 residues. Germline assignment: CDR1 MNHNS and CDR2 SASEGT. V shed 2 bases and J shed 7 bases, with 17 bases lying between them. The CDR3 region has the DNA TGTGCCAGCAGTGAATCATCAGGGGATTGGTTTGGCTACACCTTC. Encoded protein: CASSESSGDWFGYTF.

This clonotype has only one observation. J is TRBJ1-1 and V is TRBV28; 8 nucleotides agree with TRBD1. This CDR3 spans 15 amino acids. The V segment lost 3 bases and the J segment 4 bases; nucleotides outside the gene matches: 7. Germline V CDR1 and CDR2: MDHEN, SYDVKM. CDR3 in DNA: TGTGCCAGCAGTTTGGGCGACAGGGGAAGCACTGAAGCTTTCTTT. This gives the protein CASSLGDRGSTEAFF.

The chain employs TRBV19 and TRBJ1-2; D is unresolved. Germline V CDR1 and CDR2: LNHDA, SQIVND (reference sequence). Trimming shortened V by 3 bases and J by 2 bases, and 10 bases separated the two germline ends. The CDR3 runs 14 residues. The CDR3 here is CASSMDGRNYGYTF. DNA for the CDR3: TGTGCCAGTAGTATGGACGGCCGGAACTATGGCTACACCTTC.

This chain connects TRBV7-2 to TRBJ1-1; no definite D call. Germline assignment: CDR1 SGHTA and CDR2 FQGNSA. The CDR3 sequence is 14 residues long. Trimming removed 2 bases at V and 1 base at J, with 8 bases between. CDR3 sequence: CASSLFQANTEAFF. CDR3 sequence (DNA): TGTGCCAGCAGCTTATTTCAGGCGAACACTGAAGCTTTCTTT.

V and J are TRBV20-1 and TRBJ1-4; maybe TRBD1 (6 bases). Per the germline V gene, CDR1 is DFQATT and CDR2 is SNEGSKA (reference sequence). The CDR3 spans 15 residues. V lost 3 bases and J 1 base, leaving 12 bases between the germline ends. This CDR3 reads CSASGEGVTNEKLFF. Here the CDR3 DNA reads TGCAGTGCTAGCGGGGAGGGGGTAACTAATGAAAAACTGTTTTTT.

The chain combines TRBV20-1 with TRBJ1-5; D unresolved. This CDR3 comprises 14 residues. Trimming pared 3 bases from V and 3 bases from J, leaving 12 bases between. The germline gives CDR1 DFQATT, CDR2 SNEGSKA (reference sequence). The CDR3 region has the DNA TGCAGTGCTAGCTCGCCGGGGAACAATCAGCCCCAGCATTTT. Encoded protein: CSASSPGNNQPQHF.

The rearrangement uses TRBV7-6 and TRBJ2-7, with 7 nucleotides matching TRBD2. The V gene's germline CDR1 is SGHVS and CDR2 FNYEAQ. The CDR3 is made up of 14 amino acids. The trim removed 4 bases at V and 3 bases at J, leaving 6 bases unmatched. The CDR3 protein is CASSSGGTFYEQYF. CDR3 coding DNA: TGTGCCAGCAGCTCCGGGGGGACTTTCTACGAGCAGTACTTC.

There are a few counts of this clonotype. V and J are TRBV10-3 and TRBJ2-3; 8 nucleotides match TRBD2. This CDR3 spans 16 amino acids. Losses at the gene ends were 3 bases for V and 5 bases for J; bases not matched to a gene: 10. Germline CDR1 is ENHRY and CDR2 is SYGVKD. The CDR3 protein is CAISDPSGSWEDTQYF. DNA of the CDR3: TGTGCCATCAGTGACCCGAGCGGGAGTTGGGAAGATACGCAGTATTTT.

In regard to this clonotype: A junction boundary mismatches the germline segment, possibly from a read error. V and J are TRBV25-1 and TRBJ1-4; 8 bases map to TRBD1. Germline CDR1 is MGHDK and CDR2 is SYGVNS. The CDR3 length is 15 residues. CDR3 in amino acids: CSSSEAGGTNEKLFF. CDR3 DNA sequence: TGTTCCAGCAGTGAGGCAGGGGGCACTAATGAAAAACTGTTTTTT.

The rearrangement uses TRBV10-3 and TRBJ2-2; D not resolved. This CDR3 contains 15 residues. Trimming cost V 3 bases and J 1 base, with 9 bases left between them. Per germline, CDR1 ENHRY and CDR2 SYGVKD. Here the CDR3 DNA reads TGTGCCATCAGTGAAATTCTGGTGAACACCGGGGAGCTGTTTTTT. It yields the protein CAISEILVNTGELFF.

The rearrangement uses TRBV28 and TRBJ2-1, with D unclear. From germline, CDR1 is MDHEN and CDR2 SYDVKM. The V and J ends lost 8 bases and 0 bases respectively, with 11 bases between them. The CDR3 spans 14 residues. The DNA of the CDR3 is TGTGCCAGCGTGGCACAGAGCTCCTACAATGAGCAGTTCTTC. Its protein is CASVAQSSYNEQFF.

V is TRBV7-6 and J is TRBJ2-2, with unresolved D. Germline V gene data show CDR1 as SGHVS and CDR2 as FNYEAQ. The V and J ends lost 6 bases and 2 bases respectively, with 13 bases between them. The CDR3 has 15 residues. CDR3 amino acids: CASRSSSGNTGELFF. The DNA of the CDR3 is TGTGCCAGCAGGTCCTCGTCCGGAAACACCGGGGAGCTGTTTTTT.

J is TRBJ2-5 and V is TRBV2; no definite D call. The end of the DNA fits TRBJ2-7 better, so the J call may be wrong. Germline V gene sequence: CDR1 SNHLY, CDR2 FYNNEI. The CDR3 has 14 residues. The CDR3 coding sequence is TGTGCCAGCACCCTCGGAGTCACAAGCTACGAGCAGTACTTC. As protein: CASTLGVTSYEQYF.

V is TRBV6-5 and J is TRBJ2-7; possibly TRBD2 for D (6 bases). The CDR3 is made up of 13 amino acids. CDR1 is MNHEY and CDR2 is SVGAGI in the germline V gene. V was cut by 11 bases and J by 2 bases, with 16 bases left in between. As DNA, the CDR3 is TGTGCCGCCAAGGCCGGACTAACCTACGAGCAGTACTTC. Protein product: CAAKAGLTYEQYF.

The V and J genes are TRBV7-9 and TRBJ2-5; D gene ambiguous. Germline-derived CDR1 and CDR2 are SEHNR and FQNEAQ (reference sequence). The CDR3 contains 16 residues. V lost 0 bases, J lost 11 bases, and 22 bases lay in between. The CDR3 coding sequence is TGTGCCAGCAGCTTAGCGCGTGGTACAGCCTACAATGAGCAGTACTTC. This gives the protein CASSLARGTAYNEQYF.

This clonotype appeared a few times. The V gene is TRBV20-1, the J gene TRBJ1-1, with 7 bases lining up with TRBD1. CDR3 size: 15 residues. Germline V gene lookup returns CDR1 DFQATT and CDR2 SNEGSKA (reference sequence). J lost 5 bases, V lost 1 base, and 10 bases had no gene match. CDR3 in DNA: TGCAGTGCTAGAGTCGAGGGGGCCAAGGGTACTGAAGCTTTCTTT. It specifies CSARVEGAKGTEAFF.

The J gene is TRBJ1-2, the V gene TRBV27; the D gene is possibly TRBD1 (5 bases). Trimming shortened V by 3 bases and J by 8 bases, and 16 bases separated the two germline ends. CDR1 is MNHEY, CDR2 SMNVEV, per germline (reference sequence). CDR3 length: 14 amino acids. The CDR3 region is CASSLGRRDGGYTF. CDR3 DNA sequence: TGTGCCAGCAGTTTGGGGCGGAGAGACGGAGGCTACACCTTC.

This chain connects TRBV7-9 to TRBJ1-4; D might be TRBD1 (6 bases). V was shortened by 5 bases and J by 7 bases, with 14 bases between the two germline ends. This CDR3 has 14 residues. The V gene's germline CDR1 is SEHNR and CDR2 FQNEAQ (reference sequence). The CDR3 region is CASSPGTWAEKLFF. Here the CDR3 DNA reads TGTGCCAGCAGCCCGGGGACATGGGCTGAAAAACTGTTTTTT.

In this sample, this clonotype turned up a few times. The chain is built from TRBV20-1 and TRBJ2-7, with a weak D call TRBD1 (7 bases). The germline V and J ends were trimmed by 5 bases and 2 bases, with 13 bases remaining between them. The CDR3 has 13 residues. In germline, CDR1 is DFQATT, CDR2 SNEGSKA (reference sequence). The CDR3 nucleotides are TGCAGTGCTGGAGGGACAGCTCCCTACGAGCAGTACTTC. Translating gives CSAGGTAPYEQYF.

The CDR3 DNA follows: TGCAGTGCTAGTCAGGGCGGTGGGACTGAAGCTTTCTTT. It encodes CSASQGGGTEAFF. This chain connects TRBV20-1 to TRBJ1-1; a weak D match, TRBD1 (5 bases). The CDR3 covers 13 residues. Germline values: CDR1 DFQATT, CDR2 SNEGSKA (reference sequence). V was trimmed by 3 bases and J by 5 bases, leaving 13 bases between them.